The next 16 T cell receptor beta chains were all read from a single sample in a study of T cell responses to AZD1222 COVID-19 vaccine. The protocol was immunoSEQ multiplex PCR, while the TCRdb copy is restricted to in-frame clones and leaves out a portion. The sample holds 120,000 to 150,000 clones, about 92% seen once. The sample consisted of peripheral blood, taken on day 0 of AZD1222 vaccination. These receptors originate from an adult in good health.

This chain joins TRBV5-1 and TRBJ1-2; 9 positions match TRBD1. CDR3 length: 14 residues. The germline CDR1 and CDR2 sequences are SGHRS and YFSETQ. The ends lost 5 bases at V and 4 bases at J; junction bases unmatched: 6. The DNA of the CDR3 is TGCGCCAGCAGGACAGGGGGTGACGGCTATGGCTACACCTTC. This sequence encodes CASRTGGDGYGYTF.

V gene TRBV5-1 combines with J gene TRBJ2-5; the D gene is possibly TRBD2 (6 bases). CDR1 SGHRS and CDR2 YFSETQ come from the germline V gene. The CDR3 is made up of 14 amino acids. The ends were cut back, 8 bases at V and 2 bases at J, with 16 bases in the middle. CDR3 nucleotide sequence: TGCGCCAGTAAACGCGGGGTTACTCAAGAGACCCAGTACTTC. It yields the protein CASKRGVTQETQYF.

This clone appeared a single time. Other nucleotide sequences from this sample produce the same CDR3. The chain combines TRBV2 with TRBJ2-3; weak D call: TRBD1 (6 bases). The CDR3 contains 13 residues. CDR1 is SNHLY and CDR2 is FYNNEI in the germline V gene. V was cut by 4 bases and J by 6 bases, with 11 bases left in between. CDR3 amino acids: CASSGPGADTQYF. The CDR3 region has the DNA TGTGCCAGCAGTGGACCAGGGGCGGATACGCAGTATTTT.

V and J are TRBV5-1 and TRBJ2-7, with 9 bases aligning to TRBD1. The CDR3 consists of 14 residues. Trimming removed 4 bases from V and 4 bases from J; junction bases left unmatched: 6. Germline CDR1 SGHRS, CDR2 YFSETQ. Written as DNA, the CDR3 is TGCGCCAGCAGCAGGGACAGGGTGTTTTACGAGCAGTACTTC. Translation gives CASSRDRVFYEQYF.

This chain joins TRBV7-9 and TRBJ2-7; 10 nucleotides agree with TRBD1. CDR3 length equals 15 residues. The trim removed 1 base at V and 6 bases at J, leaving 6 bases unmatched. Germline CDR1 and CDR2: SEHNR and FQNEAQ (reference sequence). CDR3 DNA sequence: TGTGCCAGCAGCTTAGGACAGGGGGCAGGCACCGAGCAGTACTTC. It encodes CASSLGQGAGTEQYF.

V is TRBV2 and J is TRBJ1-2, with unresolved D. Germline CDR1 SNHLY, CDR2 FYNNEI. V was cut by 10 bases and J by 6 bases, with 18 bases left in between. The length of the CDR3 is 13 residues. CDR3: CATQTEGADGYTF. DNA for the CDR3: TGTGCCACTCAGACGGAGGGAGCCGATGGCTACACCTTC.

The chain couples TRBV3-1 (or the pseudogene TRBV3-2) to TRBJ2-7; D gene uncertain. This CDR3 is 16 amino acids long. CDR1 is LGHDT and CDR2 is YNNKEL in the germline V gene (reference sequence). The ends were cut back, 4 bases at V and 2 bases at J, with 18 bases in the middle. CDR3 loop: CASSPYKAATAYEQYF. DNA for the CDR3: TGTGCCAGCAGCCCCTATAAGGCCGCGACGGCCTACGAGCAGTACTTC.

The chain links TRBV4-1 to TRBJ2-5; no clear D gene. Germline loops: CDR1 MGHRA, CDR2 YSYEKL. The V end lost 4 bases, the J end lost 5 bases, and 11 bases lay between the germline ends. The CDR3 contains 13 residues. The CDR3 loop reads CASSLGVLETQYF. The CDR3 region has the DNA TGCGCCAGCAGCCTAGGAGTCTTGGAGACCCAGTACTTC.

The gene calls are TRBV5-5 and TRBJ1-6; unclear D gene. This CDR3 has 12 amino acids. V lost 4 bases and J 7 bases, leaving 6 bases between the germline ends. Germline CDR1 SGHKS, CDR2 YYEKEE (reference sequence). CDR3 residues: CASSNRNSPLHF. The CDR3 DNA reads TGTGCCAGCAGCAACAGAAATTCACCCCTCCACTTT.

The chain joins TRBV5-1 to TRBJ1-2, with unresolved D. V lost 0 bases to trimming and J lost 5 bases, with 11 bases between them. CDR3 size: 14 residues. Per germline, CDR1 SGHRS and CDR2 YFSETQ. CDR3 amino acids: CASSLDSLYYGYTF. CDR3 in DNA: TGCGCCAGCAGCTTGGACAGCCTTTATTATGGCTACACCTTC.

This clone was counted between two and nine times. The V call is TRBV6-2 or TRBV6-3, the J call TRBJ2-1, with 7 positions matching TRBD1. The germline gives CDR1 MNHEY, CDR2 SVGEGT. This CDR3 region has 18 residues. Trimming took 2 bases from V and 0 from J; bases not matched to a gene: 10. For the CDR3, the DNA is TGTGCCAGCAGTTACCGAACGGGACAGTTGAGCTCCTACAATGAGCAGTTCTTC. Protein sequence: CASSYRTGQLSSYNEQFF.

The chain carries TRBV15 and TRBJ2-1, with D tentatively TRBD2 (5 bases). V was clipped by 1 base and J by 6 bases, with 19 bases between them. Germline loops: CDR1 LNHNV, CDR2 YYDKDF (reference sequence). The CDR3 loop spans 17 amino acids. CDR3 sequence: CATSRGVFGIRGNEQFF. Here the CDR3 DNA reads TGTGCCACCAGCAGAGGAGTTTTCGGGATACGGGGCAATGAGCAGTTCTTC.

The chain combines TRBV6-6 with TRBJ2-7; 10 bases align to TRBD2. Germline V gene lookup returns CDR1 MNHNY and CDR2 SVGAGI (reference sequence). The CDR3 runs to 15 residues. Trimming removed 4 bases from V and 4 bases from J; junction bases left unmatched: 7. The CDR3 here is CASSLAAGGSYEQYF. The CDR3 DNA sequence: TGTGCCAGCAGTTTAGCAGCGGGAGGGTCATACGAGCAGTACTTC.

For the CDR3, the DNA is TGTGCCAGTAGTACCCGCGGGCAACTCTATCCTGAAGCTTTCTTT. This encodes CASSTRGQLYPEAFF. The V gene is TRBV19, the J gene TRBJ1-1, with D uncertain. This CDR3 has 15 amino acids. From germline, CDR1 is LNHDA and CDR2 SQIVND (reference sequence). The V end was cut by 4 bases, the J end by 6 bases, with 18 bases between.

The chain links TRBV7-9 to TRBJ1-1; a weak D match, TRBD1 (5 bases). The CDR3 sequence is 12 residues long. V lost 5 bases to trimming and J lost 6 bases, with 10 bases between them. Germline V gene sequence: CDR1 SEHNR, CDR2 FQNEAQ (reference sequence). The CDR3 DNA sequence: TGTGCCAGCAGCCAGGGCGGCGCTGAAGCTTTCTTT. Translated, it gives CASSQGGAEAFF.

The V and J genes are TRBV7-9 and TRBJ2-5, with TRBD1 as a possible D gene (6 bases). The germline V gene encodes CDR1 SEHNR and CDR2 FQNEAQ (reference sequence). CDR3 size: 16 residues. Trimming shortened V by 0 bases and J by 5 bases, and 16 bases separated the two germline ends. Here the CDR3 DNA reads TGTGCCAGCAGCTTAGCCCGCGCGGCGCAGGGGGAGACCCAGTACTTC. This translates into CASSLARAAQGETQYF.